This TCR beta chain was recorded in a study of shared clonotypes between healthy human individuals. On the study more broadly: Every donor yielded three CD4 naive, three CD4 memory, two CD8 naive and one CD8 memory plate.

The study separated CD4+ cells into CD45RA+ naive and CD45RA-negative memory subsets. The sorted-subset replicate PCRs were given 200 ng DNA, which is roughly 30,000 T cell genomes. Authors' methods: Filtering was not the same, since immunoSEQ gave junction-only sequences without quality scores. This table comes from immunoSEQ multiplex PCR, and its TCRdb copy is limited to in-frame clones, with some not included. V and J calls plus clone size are reproduced from that table; the DNA served to infer D and trimming. The repertoire holds 950,000 to 1,100,000 clones, with around 82% as singletons. This CDR3 is 15 amino acids long. CDR1 and CDR2 from the germline V gene are SGHAT and FQNNGV. With 5 bases removed from V and 1 base from J, the gap between germline ends came to 15 bases.

The chain combines TRBV11-2 with TRBJ2-7; weak D call: TRBD2 (5 bases). This TCR was recovered from a man between 18 and 29 years old in good health. Some clones in this sample may be carry-over from other donors' samples. Sample: memory CD4+ T cells from PBMCs. As for subset: CD45RA-negative fraction. The CDR3 DNA reads as TGTGCCAGCAGCCACCTGGGTCGAGGGTCCTACGAGCAGTACTTC. Its protein product is CASSHLGRGSYEQYF.